This T cell receptor (beta chain) emerged from a study of blood T cell repertoires in COVID-19. Study-wide context: The samples span acute and convalescent COVID-19 from the United States, Italy and Spain. In each case, the material was cDNA or gDNA derived from T cells, B-cell-depleted T cells, or PBMCs.

In the authors' workflow: Scientists estimated how many nucleated cells there were by amplifying reference gene primers. Profiling relied on immunoSEQ multiplex PCR, and the TCRdb table lists in-frame clones only, not all of them. For V, J and clone size, that table is used; D and trimming come from the DNA. The sample consists of tens of thousands of clones, approximately 80% of them appearing once. Per germline, CDR1 KGHSH and CDR2 LQKENI. CDR3 length: 14 residues. V lost 3 bases and J lost 0, with 8 bases in between. V and J are TRBV18 and TRBJ1-1; no clear D. This sequence was found in a human donor in a cohort sampled during active COVID-19. Sequencing was carried out using peripheral blood. CDR3 sequence (DNA): TGTGCCAGCTCACCCTCGGGGTTGAACACTGAAGCTTTCTTT. Amino acids: CASSPSGLNTEAFF. Variable domain in full (rest from reference TRBV18 and TRBJ1-1): NAGVMQNPRHLVRRRGQEARLRCSPMKGHSHVYWYRQLPEEGLKFMVYLQKENIIDESGMPKERFSAEFPKEGPSILRIQQVVRGDSAAYFCASSPSGLNTEAFFGQGTRLTVV.